The 4 T cell receptor beta chains listed next were all sequenced from one sample in a study of T cell clonality in common variable immunodeficiency. Profiling relied on immunoSEQ multiplex PCR, and the TCRdb table lists in-frame clones only, not all of them. The sample presents 25,000 to 35,000 clones, none singletons. The antigens for these receptors are not known. General study findings and limits: Common variable immunodeficiency TCR beta sequences reportedly had fewer deletions and N-nucleotide insertions.

The sequenced material came from peripheral blood mononuclear cells. The receptors were sampled from a human donor with common variable immunodeficiency.

This clone showed up many times. The read ends 3 residues early relative to the CDR3; the germline J gene fills the gap. V usage is TRBV2 and J usage is TRBJ1-1, with D perhaps TRBD1 (5 bases). The CDR3 consists of 14 residues. Trimming pared 8 bases from V and 4 bases from J, leaving 17 bases between. Germline assignment: CDR1 SNHLY and CDR2 FYNNEI. This CDR3 reads CASEFDRQGTEAFF. The sequenced part of the CDR3 DNA is TGTGCCAGCGAGTTTGACAGACAAGGCACTGAA.

This clone occurred many times. Read data end 3 residues before the CDR3 end; the end is taken from the germline J gene. This chain connects TRBV13 to TRBJ2-3, with D maybe TRBD1 (5 bases). From germline, CDR1 is PRHDT and CDR2 FYEKMQ (reference sequence). This CDR3 contains 14 residues. Deletions cut 0 bases from V and 6 bases from J, with 10 bases between. The CDR3 loop is CASSLGLKGDTQYF. The part of the CDR3 DNA that was read is TGTGCCAGCAGCTTAGGCCTAAAGGGGGATACG.

In its sample, this clone was seen many times. The read falls 3 residues short of the CDR3 end, and the missing part is taken from the germline J gene. This chain joins TRBV5-1 and TRBJ2-3, with 14 positions matching TRBD2. J lost 0 bases, V lost 0 bases, and 6 bases had no gene match. This CDR3 comprises 19 residues. From germline, CDR1 is SGHRS and CDR2 YFSETQ. Incomplete CDR3 DNA: TGCGCCAGCAGCTTGGCCGGGACTAGCGGGAGCTCTAGCACAGATACG. It specifies CASSLAGTSGSSSTDT. In full, the CDR3 is CASSLAGTSGSSSTDTQYF.

A word on this clone: Sequencing ends 3 residues short of the CDR3 end; the germline J gene provides the rest. This rearrangement joins TRBV7-9 to TRBJ1-3; D remains ambiguous. CDR3 length equals 15 residues. With 1 base removed from V and 0 bases from J, the gap between germline ends came to 7 bases. Germline CDR1 SEHNR, CDR2 FQNEAQ (reference sequence). CDR3 residues: CASSLGRSSGNTIYF. CDR3 DNA, as far as it was read: TGTGCCAGCAGCTTAGGCAGATCCTCTGGAAACACC.